Listed below are T cell receptor beta chains from one sample, sequenced in a study of identifying expanded T cells in peripheral blood. Repertoires were generated with immunoSEQ multiplex PCR, while TCRdb's copy carries only in-frame clones and drops some. This sample has 120,000 or so clones, with about four fifths found just once. The material sequenced was blood. The receptor source for this set is a person aged 18 to 75 in good health. Each CDR3 is given with its conserved first and last residue.

j_call: TRBJ2-1; v_call: TRBV4-1; cdr3_aa: CASSHPQGEQFF
j_call: TRBJ2-7; v_call: TRBV30; cdr3_aa: CAWSVQSDYEQYF
j_call: TRBJ2-3; v_call: TRBV7-9; cdr3_aa: CASSFLRQTTDTQYF
j_call: TRBJ2-7; v_call: TRBV5-1; cdr3_aa: CASSLGIGLGGGTYEQYF
j_call: TRBJ1-1; v_call: TRBV9; cdr3_aa: CASSAQGPGLSEAFF
j_call: TRBJ2-7; v_call: TRBV9; cdr3_aa: CASSVDPGQAFYEQYF
j_call: TRBJ2-4; v_call: TRBV7-9; cdr3_aa: CASSLADRAAKNIQYF
j_call: TRBJ1-2; v_call: TRBV19; cdr3_aa: CASSPPGTGGFNYGYTF
j_call: TRBJ2-1; v_call: TRBV25-1; cdr3_aa: CASMAELVSNEQFF
j_call: TRBJ1-5; v_call: TRBV2; cdr3_aa: CASSGTGQWRVSNQPQHF
j_call: TRBJ1-1; v_call: TRBV5-6; cdr3_aa: CASSVGDLTEAFF
j_call: TRBJ2-7; v_call: TRBV5-6; cdr3_aa: CASSSGRSVWEQYF
j_call: TRBJ1-2; v_call: TRBV19; cdr3_aa: CASRLAGANYGYTF
j_call: TRBJ1-1; v_call: TRBV18; cdr3_aa: CASSPPGTRGEAFF
j_call: TRBJ1-1; v_call: TRBV7-6; cdr3_aa: CASSSQSGLTEAFF
j_call: TRBJ1-2; v_call: TRBV5-4; cdr3_aa: CASSTGHLGVYGYTF
j_call: TRBJ1-2; v_call: TRBV7-9; cdr3_aa: CASSLGGNYGYTF
j_call: TRBJ2-5; v_call: TRBV4-1; cdr3_aa: CASSQDLTGQYF
j_call: TRBJ2-2; v_call: TRBV5-6; cdr3_aa: CASSGGSGELFF
j_call: TRBJ1-1; v_call: TRBV7-2; cdr3_aa: CASSLNPRNTEAFF
j_call: TRBJ1-5; v_call: TRBV2; cdr3_aa: CASSYINSNQPQHF
j_call: TRBJ1-5; v_call: TRBV7-2; cdr3_aa: CASSSQGGGYQPQHF
j_call: TRBJ2-7; v_call: TRBV19; cdr3_aa: CASSIDFLTGVEQYF
j_call: TRBJ2-1; v_call: TRBV7-9; cdr3_aa: CASSLGQGARNEQFF
j_call: TRBJ1-1; v_call: TRBV18; cdr3_aa: CASSLGQGVRITEAFF
j_call: TRBJ2-5; v_call: TRBV7-9; cdr3_aa: CASSSYGGKETQYF
j_call: TRBJ2-5; v_call: TRBV5-6; cdr3_aa: CTSSGWTSALEETQYF
j_call: TRBJ1-1; v_call: TRBV14; cdr3_aa: CASSQDVRTEAFF
j_call: TRBJ2-3; v_call: TRBV5-1; cdr3_aa: CASSSGGDTQYF
j_call: TRBJ2-5; v_call: TRBV28; cdr3_aa: CASSTPRTRGETQYF
j_call: TRBJ1-1; v_call: TRBV13; cdr3_aa: CASSPNTEAFF
j_call: TRBJ1-4; v_call: TRBV11-2; cdr3_aa: CASSRDNEKLFF
j_call: TRBJ2-7; v_call: TRBV7-9; cdr3_aa: CASSLGGQGYEQYF
j_call: TRBJ2-3; v_call: TRBV7-2; cdr3_aa: CASSNQAVSTDTQYF
j_call: TRBJ1-2; v_call: TRBV27; cdr3_aa: CASSRQDNYGYTF
j_call: TRBJ2-1; v_call: TRBV15; cdr3_aa: CATSRRTDNEQFF
j_call: TRBJ2-1; v_call: TRBV7-9; cdr3_aa: CASSLAWGDSYNEQFF
j_call: TRBJ1-5; v_call: TRBV27; cdr3_aa: CASRPGTGGDQPQHF
j_call: TRBJ2-3; v_call: TRBV11-2; cdr3_aa: CASSSRTSGAALSTDTQYF
j_call: TRBJ2-3; v_call: TRBV18; cdr3_aa: CASSQGGTDTQYF
j_call: TRBJ2-7; v_call: TRBV19; cdr3_aa: CASNTGKYEQYF
j_call: TRBJ1-1; v_call: TRBV19; cdr3_aa: CASKRLGDTEAFF
j_call: TRBJ1-2; v_call: TRBV5-6; cdr3_aa: CASSSGTGEFNYGYTF